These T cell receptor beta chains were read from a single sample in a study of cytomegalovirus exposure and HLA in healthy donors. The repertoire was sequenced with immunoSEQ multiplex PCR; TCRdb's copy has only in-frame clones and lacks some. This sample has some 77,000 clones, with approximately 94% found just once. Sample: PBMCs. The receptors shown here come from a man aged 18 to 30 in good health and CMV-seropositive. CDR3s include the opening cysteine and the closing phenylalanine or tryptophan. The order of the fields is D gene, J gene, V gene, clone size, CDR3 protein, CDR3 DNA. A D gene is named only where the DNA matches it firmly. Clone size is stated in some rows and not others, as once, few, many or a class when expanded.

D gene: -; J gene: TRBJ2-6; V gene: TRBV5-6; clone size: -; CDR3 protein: CASSPSTGGANVLTF; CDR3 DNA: TGTGCCAGCAGCCCCTCCACGGGGGGGGCCAACGTCCTGACTTTC
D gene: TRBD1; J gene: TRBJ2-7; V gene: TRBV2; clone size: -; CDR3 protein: CASRATGTGNDEQYF; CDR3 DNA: TGTGCCAGCCGCGCCACCGGGACAGGGAACGACGAGCAGTACTTC
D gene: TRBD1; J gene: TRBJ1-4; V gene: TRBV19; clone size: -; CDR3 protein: CASRLLRDRGEKLFF; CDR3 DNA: TGTGCCAGTAGACTTCTTCGGGACAGGGGTGAAAAACTGTTTTTT
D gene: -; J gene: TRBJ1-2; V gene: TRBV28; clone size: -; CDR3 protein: CASSSLANYGYTF; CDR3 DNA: TGTGCCAGCAGTTCCCTAGCTAACTATGGCTACACCTTC
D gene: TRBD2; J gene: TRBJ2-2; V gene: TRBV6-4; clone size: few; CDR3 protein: CASSESGLAGPGELFF; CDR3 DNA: TGTGCCAGCAGTGAATCGGGACTAGCGGGGCCCGGGGAGCTGTTTTTT
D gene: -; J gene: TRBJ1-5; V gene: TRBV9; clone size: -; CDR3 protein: CASSPSREDNQPQHF; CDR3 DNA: TGTGCCAGCAGCCCGAGCAGGGAAGACAATCAGCCCCAGCATTTT
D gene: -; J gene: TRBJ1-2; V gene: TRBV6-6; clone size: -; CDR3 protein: CASSLGHQANYGYTF; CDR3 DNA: TGTGCCAGCAGCTTGGGACACCAAGCTAACTATGGCTACACCTTC
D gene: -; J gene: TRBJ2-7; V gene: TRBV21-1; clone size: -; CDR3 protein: CASSPREREQYF; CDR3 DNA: TGTGCCAGCAGCCCTCGAGAGCGGGAGCAGTACTTC
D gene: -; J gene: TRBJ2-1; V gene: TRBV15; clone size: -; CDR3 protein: CASSSGTTDEQFF; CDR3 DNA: TGTGCCAGTTCCAGCGGGACAACCGATGAGCAGTTCTTC
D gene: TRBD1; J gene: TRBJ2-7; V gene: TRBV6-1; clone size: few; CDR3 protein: CASSPRKGASYEQYF; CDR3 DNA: TGTGCCAGCAGTCCTCGTAAGGGGGCCTCCTACGAGCAGTACTTC
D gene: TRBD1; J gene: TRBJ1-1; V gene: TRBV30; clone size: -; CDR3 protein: CAWSVGQGIAWGMNTEAFF; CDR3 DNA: TGTGCCTGGAGTGTGGGACAGGGGATCGCATGGGGCATGAACACTGAAGCTTTCTTT
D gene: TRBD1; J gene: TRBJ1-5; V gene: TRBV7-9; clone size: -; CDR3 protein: CASSRQGDNQPQHF; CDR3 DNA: TGTGCCAGCAGTCGACAGGGAGACAATCAGCCCCAGCATTTT
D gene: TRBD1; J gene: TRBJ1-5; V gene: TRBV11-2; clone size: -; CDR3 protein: CASSLGTGGYQPQHF; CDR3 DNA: TGTGCCAGCAGCTTGGGGACAGGGGGCTATCAGCCCCAGCATTTT
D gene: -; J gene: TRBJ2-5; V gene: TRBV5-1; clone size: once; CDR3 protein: CASSLDGTPIETQYF; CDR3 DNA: TGCGCCAGCAGCTTGGATGGGACTCCAATAGAGACCCAGTACTTC
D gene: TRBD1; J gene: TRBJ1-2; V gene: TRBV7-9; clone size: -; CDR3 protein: CASSFIKGGPYGYTF; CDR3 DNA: TGTGCCAGCAGCTTCATTAAAGGGGGCCCCTATGGCTACACCTTC
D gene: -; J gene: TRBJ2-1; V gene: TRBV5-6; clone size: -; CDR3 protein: CASAQGSSYNEQFF; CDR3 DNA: TGTGCCAGCGCCCAGGGAAGCTCCTACAATGAGCAGTTCTTC
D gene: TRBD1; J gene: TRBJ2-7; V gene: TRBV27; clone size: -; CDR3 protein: CASSFILGTGVAEQYF; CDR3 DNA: TGTGCCAGCAGTTTTATTCTCGGGACAGGGGTTGCCGAGCAGTACTTC